These 4 T cell receptor beta chains came from one sample sequenced in a study of tissue T cells after allogeneic stem cell transplantation (dated by TCRdb to between 2021 and 2024). The library was generated by the immunoSEQ multiplex PCR assay. Here the immuneACCESS table is served through TCRdb, limited to in-frame sequences with V and J called. Missing clones are a known gap in these copies; in checked studies unresolved V genes cover under half, and the rest lacks a known reason. The table for this sample lists roughly 45,000 clones; roughly 73% of them were counted only once. The leading ten clones occupy approximately 0.7% of the sample. Sequenced input: sorted cells pooled from one or two spleens. Every receptor here comes from a pool of C57BL/6 mice in good health.

Worth noting for this clone: The genes and germline here are from mouse. The CDR3 end falls 1 residue outside the read, so it is completed with the germline J gene. The rearrangement joins TRBV5 to TRBJ1-1; a weak D match, TRBD1 (5 bases). The V gene lost 4 bases and the J gene lost 0 bases, with 9 bases spanning the gap. The CDR3 is 14 residues long. CDR1 is LGHNA, CDR2 YNLKQL, per germline (reference sequence). CDR3 bases read: TGTGCCAGCAGCCCCAGGACAACAAACACAGAAGTCTTC. It encodes CASSPRTTNTEVF. In full, the CDR3 is CASSPRTTNTEVFF.

With respect to this clone: All gene names here are mouse names. With the read ending 1 residue before the CDR3 end, the germline J gene is used to fill in that end. The V call is TRBV13-2, the J call TRBJ1-1; 10 bases fit TRBD1. V shed 0 bases, J shed 2 bases, and the junction held 4 bases outside the gene matches. The CDR3 consists of 16 residues. The germline gives CDR1 NNHNN, CDR2 SYGAGS (reference sequence). The covered CDR3 bases are TGTGCCAGCGGTGATGCCCCGACAGGGGGCAACACAGAAGTCTTC. Protein product: CASGDAPTGGNTEVF. The full CDR3 reads CASGDAPTGGNTEVFF.

Remarks on this clone: Genes and germline come from the mouse. The DNA ends 1 residue before the CDR3 does, and the rest of the CDR3 is filled in from the germline J gene. The chain recombines TRBV5 with TRBJ1-1; D unresolved. V gave up 0 bases and J gave up 5 bases, with 7 bases separating them. This CDR3 comprises 13 residues. Looked up from germline, CDR1 is LGHNA and CDR2 is YNLKQL (reference sequence). CDR3 loop: CASSQDRSTEVFF. The covered CDR3 bases are TGTGCCAGCAGCCAAGACAGATCTACAGAAGTCTTC.

Details on this clone: Genes and germline are mouse. The CDR3 is cut off 1 residue early in the read; its end comes from the germline J gene. This chain joins TRBV13-3 and TRBJ2-1; TRBD2 matches 11 bases. Losses at the gene ends were 2 bases for V and 1 base for J; bases not matched to a gene: 2. The germline V gene has CDR1 NNHDY and CDR2 SYVADS. CDR3 length equals 16 residues. The sequenced CDR3 bases are TGTGCCAGCAGTGAACTGGGGGGGCGCAACTATGCTGAGCAGTTC. It encodes CASSELGGRNYAEQF. The whole CDR3 reads CASSELGGRNYAEQFF.